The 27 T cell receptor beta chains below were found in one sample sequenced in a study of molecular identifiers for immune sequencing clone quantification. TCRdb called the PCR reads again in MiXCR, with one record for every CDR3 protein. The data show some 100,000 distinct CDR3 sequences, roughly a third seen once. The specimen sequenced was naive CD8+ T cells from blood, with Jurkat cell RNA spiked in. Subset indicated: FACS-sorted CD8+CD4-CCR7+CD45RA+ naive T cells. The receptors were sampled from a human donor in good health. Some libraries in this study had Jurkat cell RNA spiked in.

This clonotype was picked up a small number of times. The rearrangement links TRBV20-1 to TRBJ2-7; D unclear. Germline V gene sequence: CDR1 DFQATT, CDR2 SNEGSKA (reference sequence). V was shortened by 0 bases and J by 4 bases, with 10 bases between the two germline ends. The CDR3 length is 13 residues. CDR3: CSARDHRSYEQYF. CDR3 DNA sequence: TGCAGTGCTAGAGATCACCGAAGTTACGAGCAGTACTTC.

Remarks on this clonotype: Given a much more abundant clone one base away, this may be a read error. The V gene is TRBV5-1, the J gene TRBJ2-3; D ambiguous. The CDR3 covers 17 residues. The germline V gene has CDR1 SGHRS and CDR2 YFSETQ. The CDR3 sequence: CASSLEVVSIVTDTQFF. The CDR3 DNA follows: TGCGCCAGCAGCTTGGAAGTTGTCAGCATAGTCACAGATACGCAGTTTTTT. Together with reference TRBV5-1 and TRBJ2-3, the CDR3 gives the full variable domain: KAGVTQTPRYLIKTRGQQVTLSCSPISGHRSVSWYQQTPGQGLQFLFEYFSETQRNKGNFPGRFSGRQFSNSRSEMNVSTLELGDSALYLCASSLEVVSIVTDTQFFGPGTRLTVL.

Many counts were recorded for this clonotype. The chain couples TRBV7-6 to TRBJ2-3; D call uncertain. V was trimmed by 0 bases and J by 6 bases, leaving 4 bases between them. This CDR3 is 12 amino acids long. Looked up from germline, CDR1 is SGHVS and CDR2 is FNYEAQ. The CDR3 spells CASSLASDTQYF. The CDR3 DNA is TGTGCCAGCAGCTTAGCTTCCGATACGCAGTATTTT.

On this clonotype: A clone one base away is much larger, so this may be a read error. CDR3 sequence: CASSDDALRYGYTF. Written as DNA, the CDR3 is TGTGCCAGCAGTGACGATGCCCTCCGTTATGGCTACACCTTC. The rearrangement joins TRBV2 to TRBJ1-2; D is undetermined. The CDR3 consists of 14 residues. The germline V gene encodes CDR1 SNHLY and CDR2 FYNNEI. V gave up 3 bases and J gave up 5 bases, with 13 bases separating them.

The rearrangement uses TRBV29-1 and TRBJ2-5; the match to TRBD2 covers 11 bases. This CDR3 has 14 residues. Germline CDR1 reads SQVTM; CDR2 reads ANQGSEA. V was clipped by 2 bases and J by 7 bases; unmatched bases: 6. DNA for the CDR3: TGCAGCGTTGAATGGACTAGCGGGTCGGGGACCCAGTACTTC. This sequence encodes CSVEWTSGSGTQYF.

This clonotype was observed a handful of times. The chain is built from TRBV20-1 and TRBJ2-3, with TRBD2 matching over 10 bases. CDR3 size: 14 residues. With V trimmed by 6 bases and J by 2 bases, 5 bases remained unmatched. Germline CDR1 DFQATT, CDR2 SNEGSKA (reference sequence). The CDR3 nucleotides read TGCAGTGCAATCACTAGCGGGAACACAGATACGCAGTATTTT. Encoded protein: CSAITSGNTDTQYF.

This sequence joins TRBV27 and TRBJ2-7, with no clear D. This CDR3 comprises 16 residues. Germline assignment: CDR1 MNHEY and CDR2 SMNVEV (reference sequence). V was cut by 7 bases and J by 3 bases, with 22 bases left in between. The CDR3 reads CASNPDPTNIFYEQYF. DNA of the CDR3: TGTGCCAGCAACCCGGACCCGACCAACATATTCTACGAGCAGTACTTC.

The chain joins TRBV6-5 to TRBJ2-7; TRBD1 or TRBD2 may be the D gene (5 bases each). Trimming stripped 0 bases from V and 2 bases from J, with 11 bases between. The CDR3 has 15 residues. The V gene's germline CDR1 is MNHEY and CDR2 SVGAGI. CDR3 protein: CASSYSGTRTYEQYF. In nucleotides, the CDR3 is TGTGCCAGCAGTTACTCTGGGACCCGCACCTACGAGCAGTACTTC.

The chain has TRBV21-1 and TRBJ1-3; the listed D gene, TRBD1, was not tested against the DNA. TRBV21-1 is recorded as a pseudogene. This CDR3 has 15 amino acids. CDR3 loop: CASSSRTGTGNTIFF. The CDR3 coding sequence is TGTGCCAGCAGCAGTAGGACAGGGACGGGAAACACCATATTTTTT.

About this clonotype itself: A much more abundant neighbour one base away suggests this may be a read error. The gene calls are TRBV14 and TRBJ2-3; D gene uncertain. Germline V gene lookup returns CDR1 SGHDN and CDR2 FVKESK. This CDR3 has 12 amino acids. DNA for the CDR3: TGTGCCGGCAGCCTGGCCCCAGATACGCAGTATTTT. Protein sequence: CAGSLAPDTQYF.

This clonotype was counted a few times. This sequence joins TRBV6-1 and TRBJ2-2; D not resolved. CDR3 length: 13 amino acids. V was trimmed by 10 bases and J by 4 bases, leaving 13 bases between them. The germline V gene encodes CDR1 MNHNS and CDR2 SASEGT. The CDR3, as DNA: TGTGCCACCACCCCGTACGCCACCGGGGAGCTGTTTTTT. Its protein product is CATTPYATGELFF.

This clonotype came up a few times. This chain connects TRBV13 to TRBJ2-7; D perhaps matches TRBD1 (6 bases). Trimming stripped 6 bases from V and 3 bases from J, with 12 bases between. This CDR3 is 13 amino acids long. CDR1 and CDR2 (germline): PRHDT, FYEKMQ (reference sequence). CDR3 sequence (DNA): TGTGCCAGCAGGAAGGGACAAAGCTACGAGCAGTACTTC. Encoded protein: CASRKGQSYEQYF.

Here the CDR3 DNA reads TGTGCCAGCAGCTCGACGGACAGGCTATCATTCTCTAGCTATGGCTACACCTTC. It encodes CASSSTDRLSFSSYGYTF. The chain has TRBV28 and TRBJ1-2; 7 nucleotides line up with TRBD1. This CDR3 has 18 amino acids. CDR1 and CDR2 from the germline V gene are MDHEN and SYDVKM. V shed 6 bases and J 4 bases; nucleotides not matched to a gene: 20.

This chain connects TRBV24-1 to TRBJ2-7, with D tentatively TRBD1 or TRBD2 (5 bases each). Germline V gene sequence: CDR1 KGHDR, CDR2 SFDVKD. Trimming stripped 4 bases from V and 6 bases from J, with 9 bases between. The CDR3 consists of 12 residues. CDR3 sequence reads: CATSDGDLEQYF. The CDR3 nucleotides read TGTGCCACCAGTGACGGGGACCTCGAGCAGTACTTC.

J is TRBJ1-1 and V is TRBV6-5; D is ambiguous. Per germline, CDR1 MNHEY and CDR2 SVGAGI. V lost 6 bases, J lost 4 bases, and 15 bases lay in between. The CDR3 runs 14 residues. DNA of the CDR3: TGTGCCAGCAGCCCTCGACCCGGGCGCACTGAAGCTTTCTTT. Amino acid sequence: CASSPRPGRTEAFF.

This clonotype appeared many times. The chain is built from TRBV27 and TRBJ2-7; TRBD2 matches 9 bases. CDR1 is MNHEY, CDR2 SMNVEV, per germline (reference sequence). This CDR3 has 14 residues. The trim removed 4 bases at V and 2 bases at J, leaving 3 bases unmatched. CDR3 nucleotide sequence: TGTGCCAGCAGTTGGGCTAGCGGGGCCTACGAGCAGTACTTC. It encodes CASSWASGAYEQYF.

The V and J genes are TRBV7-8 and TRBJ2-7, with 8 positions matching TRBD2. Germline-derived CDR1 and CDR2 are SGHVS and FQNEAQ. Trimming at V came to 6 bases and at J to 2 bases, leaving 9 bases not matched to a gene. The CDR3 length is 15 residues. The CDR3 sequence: CASSPRRGLAYEQYF. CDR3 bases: TGTGCCAGCAGTCCCCGGCGGGGACTAGCCTACGAGCAGTACTTC.

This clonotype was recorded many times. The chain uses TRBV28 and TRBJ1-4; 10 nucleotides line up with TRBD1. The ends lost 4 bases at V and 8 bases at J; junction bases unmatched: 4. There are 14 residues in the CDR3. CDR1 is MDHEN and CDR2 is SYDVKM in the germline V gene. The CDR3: CASSWDRGVEKLFF. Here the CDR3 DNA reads TGTGCCAGCAGTTGGGACAGGGGAGTGGAAAAACTGTTTTTT.

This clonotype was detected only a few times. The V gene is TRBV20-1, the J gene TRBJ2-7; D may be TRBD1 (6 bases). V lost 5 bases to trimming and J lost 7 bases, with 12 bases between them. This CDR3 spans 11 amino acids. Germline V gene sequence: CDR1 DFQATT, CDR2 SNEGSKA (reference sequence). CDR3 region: CSALPGDEQYF. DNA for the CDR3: TGCAGTGCTCTGCCAGGGGATGAGCAGTACTTC.

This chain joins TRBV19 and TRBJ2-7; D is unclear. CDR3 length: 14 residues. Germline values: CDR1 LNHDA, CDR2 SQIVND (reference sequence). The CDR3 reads CATQHLSPTYEQYF. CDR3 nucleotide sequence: TGTGCTACCCAACATCTTTCACCGACCTACGAGCAGTACTTC.

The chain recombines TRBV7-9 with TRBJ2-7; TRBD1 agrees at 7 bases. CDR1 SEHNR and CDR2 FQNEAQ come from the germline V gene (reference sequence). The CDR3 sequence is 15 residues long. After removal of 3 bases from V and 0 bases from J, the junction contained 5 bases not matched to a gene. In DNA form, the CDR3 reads TGTGCCAGCAGCTTGGGGACAGAGTACTCCTACGAGCAGTACTTC. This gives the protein CASSLGTEYSYEQYF.

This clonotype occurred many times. The CDR3 sequence: CASIAGCTGELFF. The CDR3, as DNA: TGCGCCAGCATCGCAGGGTGTACCGGGGAGCTGTTTTTT. The rearrangement joins TRBV23-1 to TRBJ2-2, with D perhaps TRBD1 (5 bases). Being an ORF, TRBV23-1 has a function that is uncertain. This CDR3 is 13 amino acids long. V lost 7 bases to trimming and J lost 5 bases, with 11 bases between them.

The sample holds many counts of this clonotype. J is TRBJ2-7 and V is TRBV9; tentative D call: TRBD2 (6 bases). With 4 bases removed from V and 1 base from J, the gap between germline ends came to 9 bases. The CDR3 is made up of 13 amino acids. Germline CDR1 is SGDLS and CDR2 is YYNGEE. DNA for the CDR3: TGTGCCAGCAGCCTGGAGGGGTCCTACGAGCAGTACTTC. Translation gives CASSLEGSYEQYF.

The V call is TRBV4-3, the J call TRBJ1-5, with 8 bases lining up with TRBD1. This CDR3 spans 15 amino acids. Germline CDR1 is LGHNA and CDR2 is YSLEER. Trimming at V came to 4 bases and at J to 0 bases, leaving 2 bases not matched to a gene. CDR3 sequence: CASSPGQGSNQPQHF. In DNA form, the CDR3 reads TGCGCCAGCAGCCCCGGACAGGGTAGCAATCAGCCCCAGCATTTT.

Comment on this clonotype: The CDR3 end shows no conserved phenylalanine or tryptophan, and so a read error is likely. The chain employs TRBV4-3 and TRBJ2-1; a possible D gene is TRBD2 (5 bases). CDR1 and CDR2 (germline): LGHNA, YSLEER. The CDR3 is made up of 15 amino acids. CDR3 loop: CAGSREDYSYNEQFI. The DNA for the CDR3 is TGCGCCGGCAGCCGGGAAGACTATTCCTACAATGAGCAGTTCATC.

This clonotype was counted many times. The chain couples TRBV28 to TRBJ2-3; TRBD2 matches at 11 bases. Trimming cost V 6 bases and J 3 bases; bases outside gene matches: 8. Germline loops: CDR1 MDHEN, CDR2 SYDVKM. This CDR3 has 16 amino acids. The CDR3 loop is CASRGIAGGRTDTQYF. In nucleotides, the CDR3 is TGTGCCAGCAGAGGCATAGCGGGAGGGCGGACAGATACGCAGTATTTT.

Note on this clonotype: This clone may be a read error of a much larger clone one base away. CDR3 protein: CASSSSGSATANTLYF. The CDR3 DNA is TGTGCCAGCAGCTCAAGCGGGAGTGCTACGGCAAATACGCTGTATTTT. The genes are TRBV7-9 and TRBJ2-3; 8 bases are shared with TRBD2. This CDR3 contains 16 residues. Germline V gives CDR1 SEHNR, CDR2 FQNEAQ (reference sequence).